The 6 T cell receptor beta chains below were found in one sample sequenced in a study of neurological immune-mediated disorders. TCRdb reprocessed the 5' RACE reads with MiXCR, giving one entry per CDR3 protein. Among around 69,000 distinct CDR3 sequences, 4.5% were seen once, and the ten largest hold around 6.9%. The material sequenced was PBMCs. Source of these receptors: a man aged 25 to 40 with multiple sclerosis.

The V call is TRBV18, the J call TRBJ2-3; TRBD2 is a possible D gene (7 bases). Trimming took 6 bases from V and 1 from J, leaving 20 bases between them. Per germline, CDR1 KGHSH and CDR2 LQKENI. The CDR3 has 17 residues. CDR3 nucleotide sequence: TGTGCCAGCTCCGAAAGACGGGGGGCCGGCGGCACAGATACGCAGTATTTT. This codes for CASSERRGAGGTDTQYF.

There are many counts of this clonotype. The chain couples TRBV4-1 to TRBJ1-4; tentatively, D is TRBD1 (5 bases). The CDR3 has 16 residues. V was cut by 4 bases and J by 8 bases, with 20 bases left in between. CDR1 MGHRA and CDR2 YSYEKL come from the germline V gene. The CDR3 is CASSLNLLAGREKLFF. DNA of the CDR3: TGCGCCAGCAGCCTTAATCTCCTGGCAGGGAGGGAAAAACTGTTTTTT.

This clonotype was seen many times. This chain connects TRBV10-3 to TRBJ2-3; D gene unclear. This CDR3 region has 13 residues. Trimming cost V 6 bases and J 2 bases, with 9 bases left between them. The V gene's germline CDR1 is ENHRY and CDR2 SYGVKD. The CDR3: CAISDTYTDTQYF. Written as DNA, the CDR3 is TGTGCCATCAGCGACACTTACACAGATACGCAGTATTTT.

This clonotype has a handful of counts. V and J are TRBV20-1 and TRBJ2-3; 10 bases are shared with TRBD2. CDR3 length equals 14 residues. V lost 6 bases and J lost 4; bases outside the gene matches: 7. CDR1 is DFQATT, CDR2 SNEGSKA, per germline (reference sequence). As DNA, the CDR3 is TGCAGTGCCCTCGAGCGGGGGGGATCAGATACGCAGTATTTT. Protein product: CSALERGGSDTQYF.

This clonotype was picked up many times. The V and J genes are TRBV4-1 and TRBJ1-2; D unresolved. The CDR3 length is 13 residues. Trimming removed 1 base from V and 8 bases from J, with 11 bases in between. Germline V gene sequence: CDR1 MGHRA, CDR2 YSYEKL. CDR3 nucleotide sequence: TGCGCCAGCAGCCAAGGGCGTGACGGCGGCTACACCTTC. This translates into CASSQGRDGGYTF.

Note on this clonotype: Since a much larger clone is just one base distant, this may be a read error. The chain combines TRBV10-1 with TRBJ2-2; the D gene is possibly TRBD1 (6 bases). Germline loops: CDR1 WNHNN, CDR2 SYGVQD (reference sequence). This CDR3 is 13 amino acids long. The CDR3 reads CTSSERTAGELFF. The CDR3 coding sequence is TGCACCAGCAGTGAAAGGACAGCCGGGGAGCTGTTTTTT.